The 5 T cell receptor beta chains below all came from one sample that was sequenced in a study of cytomegalovirus exposure and HLA in healthy donors. It was with 60 Vbeta and 13 Jbeta primers that the PCR ran. This table comes from immunoSEQ multiplex PCR, and its TCRdb copy is limited to in-frame clones, with some not included. Of roughly 130,000 clones listed, roughly four fifths are singletons. Sequencing was done on a sample of PBMCs. These receptors came from a woman in her forties in good health and CMV-seronegative.

The chain is built from TRBV14 and TRBJ1-3, with D perhaps TRBD1 (5 bases). Per the germline V gene, CDR1 is SGHDN and CDR2 is FVKESK. The CDR3 is 15 amino acids. V lost 6 bases and J 6 bases, leaving 18 bases between the germline ends. The CDR3 region is CASRSSTGAINTIYF. Here the CDR3 DNA reads TGTGCCAGCAGGTCTTCAACAGGTGCAATAAACACCATATATTTT.

The CDR3 DNA follows: TGTGCCAGTAGTATCTTAGGGGGCAGTTTTAGCAATCAGCCCCAGCATTTT. Residues: CASSILGGSFSNQPQHF. The rearrangement links TRBV19 to TRBJ1-5; 7 bases line up with TRBD1. This CDR3 spans 17 amino acids. Germline lookup yields CDR1 LNHDA and CDR2 SQIVND (reference sequence). V dropped 3 bases and J dropped 0; count of bases not matched to a gene: 8.

This clone was picked up a small number of times. V gene TRBV5-1 combines with J gene TRBJ1-3; D is ambiguous. The CDR3 is made up of 16 amino acids. With 0 bases removed from V and 3 bases from J, the gap between germline ends came to 13 bases. Germline V gene data show CDR1 as SGHRS and CDR2 as YFSETQ. CDR3 sequence (DNA): TGCGCCAGCAGCTTGGCCGAGGGTTCAAGTGGAAACACCATATATTTT. Encoded protein: CASSLAEGSSGNTIYF.

The chain couples TRBV15 to TRBJ1-3, with 9 bases identical to TRBD1. This CDR3 is 14 amino acids long. V lost 10 bases to trimming and J lost 2 bases; unmatched junction nucleotides: 6. CDR1 is LNHNV and CDR2 is YYDKDF in the germline V gene (reference sequence). The CDR3 DNA follows: TGTGCCAGCAACGACAGGGGGACTGGAAACACCATATATTTT. Its protein is CASNDRGTGNTIYF.

This clone occurred a few times. The rearrangement uses TRBV5-1 and TRBJ2-3; D is perhaps TRBD1 (5 bases). Germline loops: CDR1 SGHRS, CDR2 YFSETQ. V was cut by 0 bases and J by 7 bases, with 6 bases left in between. The CDR3 spans 12 residues. CDR3 loop: CASSLEGNTQYF. In DNA, the CDR3 is TGCGCCAGCAGCTTGGAGGGGAATACGCAGTATTTT.